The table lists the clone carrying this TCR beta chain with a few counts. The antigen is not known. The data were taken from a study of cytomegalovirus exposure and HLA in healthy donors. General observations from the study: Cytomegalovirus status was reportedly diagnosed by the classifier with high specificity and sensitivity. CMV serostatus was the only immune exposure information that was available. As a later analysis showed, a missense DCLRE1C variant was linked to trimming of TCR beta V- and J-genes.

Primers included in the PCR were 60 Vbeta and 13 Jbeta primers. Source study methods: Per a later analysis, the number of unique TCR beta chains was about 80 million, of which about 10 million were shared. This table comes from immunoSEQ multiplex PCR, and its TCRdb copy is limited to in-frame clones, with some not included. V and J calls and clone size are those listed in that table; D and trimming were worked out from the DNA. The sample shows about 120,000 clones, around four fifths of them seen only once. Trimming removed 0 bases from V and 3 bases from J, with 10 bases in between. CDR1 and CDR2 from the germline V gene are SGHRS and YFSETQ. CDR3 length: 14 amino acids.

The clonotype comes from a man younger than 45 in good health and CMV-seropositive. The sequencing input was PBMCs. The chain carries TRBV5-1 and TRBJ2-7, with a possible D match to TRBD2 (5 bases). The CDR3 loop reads CASSLGRGGYEQYF. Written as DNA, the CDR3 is TGCGCCAGCAGCTTGGGACGGGGTGGCTACGAGCAGTACTTC.